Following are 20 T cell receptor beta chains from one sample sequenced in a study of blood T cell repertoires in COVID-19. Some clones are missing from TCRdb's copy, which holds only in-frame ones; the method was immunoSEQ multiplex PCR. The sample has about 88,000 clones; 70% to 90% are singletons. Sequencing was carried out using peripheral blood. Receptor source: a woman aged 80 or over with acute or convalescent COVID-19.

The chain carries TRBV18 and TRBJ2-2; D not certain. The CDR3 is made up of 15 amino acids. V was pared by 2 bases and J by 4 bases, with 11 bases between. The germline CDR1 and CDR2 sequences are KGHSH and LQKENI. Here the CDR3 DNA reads TGTGCCAGCTCACCAAAGATGGCTAGCACCGGGGAGCTGTTTTTT. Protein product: CASSPKMASTGELFF.

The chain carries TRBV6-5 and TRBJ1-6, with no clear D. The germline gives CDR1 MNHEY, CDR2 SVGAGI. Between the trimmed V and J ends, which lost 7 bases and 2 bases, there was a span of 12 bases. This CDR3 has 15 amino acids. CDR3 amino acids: CASIPVVAYNSPLHF. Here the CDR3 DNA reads TGTGCCAGCATCCCCGTCGTCGCCTATAATTCACCCCTCCACTTT.

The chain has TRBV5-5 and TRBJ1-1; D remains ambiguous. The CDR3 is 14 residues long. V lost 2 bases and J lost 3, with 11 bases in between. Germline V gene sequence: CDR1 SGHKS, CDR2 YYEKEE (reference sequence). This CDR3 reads CASSFEDAHTEAFF. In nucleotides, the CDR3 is TGTGCCAGCAGCTTTGAGGATGCGCACACTGAAGCTTTCTTT. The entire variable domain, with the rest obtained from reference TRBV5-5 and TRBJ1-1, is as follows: DAGVTQSPTHLIKTRGQQVTLRCSPISGHKSVSWYQQVLGQGPQFIFQYYEKEERGRGNFPDRFSARQFPNYSSELNVNALLLGDSALYLCASSFEDAHTEAFFGQGTRLTVV.

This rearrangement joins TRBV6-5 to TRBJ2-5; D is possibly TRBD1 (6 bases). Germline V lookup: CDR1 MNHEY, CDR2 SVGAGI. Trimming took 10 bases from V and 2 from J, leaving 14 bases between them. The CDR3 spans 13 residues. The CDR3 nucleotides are TGTGCCACCCTGGGGACACTGCAAGAGACCCAGTACTTC. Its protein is CATLGTLQETQYF.

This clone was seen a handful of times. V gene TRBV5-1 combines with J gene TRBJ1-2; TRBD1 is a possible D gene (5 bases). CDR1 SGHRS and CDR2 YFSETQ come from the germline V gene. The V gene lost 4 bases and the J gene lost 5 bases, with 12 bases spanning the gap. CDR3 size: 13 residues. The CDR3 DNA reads TGCGCCAGCAGCCCAGGGCTCATGTATGGCTACACCTTC. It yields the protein CASSPGLMYGYTF.

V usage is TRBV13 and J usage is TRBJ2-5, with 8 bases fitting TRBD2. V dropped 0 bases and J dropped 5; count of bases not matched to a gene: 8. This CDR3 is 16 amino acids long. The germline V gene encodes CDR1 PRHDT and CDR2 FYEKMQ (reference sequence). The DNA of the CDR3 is TGTGCCAGCAGCTTAGGTGGCGGGGGGCGAGTGGAGACCCAGTACTTC. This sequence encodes CASSLGGGGRVETQYF.

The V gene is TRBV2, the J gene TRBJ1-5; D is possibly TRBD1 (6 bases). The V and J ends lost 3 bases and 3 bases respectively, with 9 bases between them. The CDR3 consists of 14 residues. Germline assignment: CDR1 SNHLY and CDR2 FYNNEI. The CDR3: CASSDQGLNQPQHF. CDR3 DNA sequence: TGTGCCAGCAGTGACCAGGGGCTCAATCAGCCCCAGCATTTT.

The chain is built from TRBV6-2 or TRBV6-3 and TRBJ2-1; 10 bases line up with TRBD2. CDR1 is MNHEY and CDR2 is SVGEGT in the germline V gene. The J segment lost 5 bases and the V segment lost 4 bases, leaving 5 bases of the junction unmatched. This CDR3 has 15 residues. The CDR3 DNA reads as TGTGCCAGCAGTTTACTAGCGGGATTCCACAATGAGCAGTTCTTC. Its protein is CASSLLAGFHNEQFF.

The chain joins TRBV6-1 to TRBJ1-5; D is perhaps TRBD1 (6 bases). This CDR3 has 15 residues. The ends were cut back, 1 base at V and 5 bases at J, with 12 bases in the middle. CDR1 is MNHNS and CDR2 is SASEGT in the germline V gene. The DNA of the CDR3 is TGTGCCAGCAGTGAAGATACAGGGTATTATCAGCCCCAGCATTTT. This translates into CASSEDTGYYQPQHF.

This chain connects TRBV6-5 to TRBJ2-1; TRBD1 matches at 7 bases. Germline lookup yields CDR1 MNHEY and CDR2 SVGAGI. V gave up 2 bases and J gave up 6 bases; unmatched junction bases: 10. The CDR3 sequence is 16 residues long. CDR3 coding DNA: TGTGCCAGCAGTTACGCGGAGACAGGGTGGCGCAATGAGCAGTTCTTC. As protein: CASSYAETGWRNEQFF.

Written as DNA, the CDR3 is TGTGCCAGCAGTTCTCCGGGCACGAGCGGGACCCAGTACTTC. Amino acids: CASSSPGTSGTQYF. The V and J genes are TRBV27 and TRBJ2-5, with a weak D call TRBD2 (5 bases). The CDR3 totals 14 residues. CDR1 MNHEY and CDR2 SMNVEV come from the germline V gene (reference sequence). Trimming pared 4 bases from V and 7 bases from J, leaving 16 bases between.

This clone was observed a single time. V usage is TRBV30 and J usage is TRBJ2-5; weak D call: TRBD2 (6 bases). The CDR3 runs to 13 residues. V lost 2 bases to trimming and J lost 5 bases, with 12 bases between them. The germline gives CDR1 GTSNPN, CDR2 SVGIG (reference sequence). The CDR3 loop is CAWSYSGAETQYF. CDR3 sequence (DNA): TGTGCCTGGAGTTACTCGGGAGCGGAGACCCAGTACTTC.

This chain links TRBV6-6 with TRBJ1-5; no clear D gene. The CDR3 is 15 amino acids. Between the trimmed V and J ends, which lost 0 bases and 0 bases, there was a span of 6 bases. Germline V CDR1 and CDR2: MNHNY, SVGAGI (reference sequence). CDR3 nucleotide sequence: TGTGCCAGCAGTTACTCGGCCCTTAGCAATCAGCCCCAGCATTTT. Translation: CASSYSALSNQPQHF.

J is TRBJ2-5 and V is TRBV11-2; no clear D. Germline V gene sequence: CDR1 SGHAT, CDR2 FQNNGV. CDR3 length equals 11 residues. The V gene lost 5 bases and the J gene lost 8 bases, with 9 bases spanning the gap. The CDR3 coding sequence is TGTGCCAGCAGCCCGACGGGTACCCAGTACTTC. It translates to CASSPTGTQYF.

The chain's CDR3 is CASRPALGQGSGYTF. The DNA for the CDR3 is TGTGCCAGCAGACCCGCCTTGGGACAGGGTAGCGGCTACACCTTC. The V call is TRBV27, the J call TRBJ1-2; 9 positions agree with TRBD1. This CDR3 contains 15 residues. The V gene end was trimmed by 6 bases and the J gene end by 8 bases; junction bases not matched to a gene: 13. Germline CDR1 and CDR2: MNHEY and SMNVEV (reference sequence).

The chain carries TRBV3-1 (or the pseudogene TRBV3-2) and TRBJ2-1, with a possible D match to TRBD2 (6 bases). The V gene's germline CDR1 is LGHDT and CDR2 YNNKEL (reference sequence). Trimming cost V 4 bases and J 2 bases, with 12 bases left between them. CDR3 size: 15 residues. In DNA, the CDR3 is TGTGCCAGCAGCCTTCGGGACTGGACCTACAATGAGCAGTTCTTC. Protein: CASSLRDWTYNEQFF.

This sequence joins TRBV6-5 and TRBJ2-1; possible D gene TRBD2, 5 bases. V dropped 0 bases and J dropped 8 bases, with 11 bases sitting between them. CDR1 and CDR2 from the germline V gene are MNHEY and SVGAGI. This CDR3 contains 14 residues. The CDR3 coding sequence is TGTGCCAGCAGTTACTCGGCTAGCTCAGATGAGCAGTTCTTC. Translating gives CASSYSASSDEQFF.

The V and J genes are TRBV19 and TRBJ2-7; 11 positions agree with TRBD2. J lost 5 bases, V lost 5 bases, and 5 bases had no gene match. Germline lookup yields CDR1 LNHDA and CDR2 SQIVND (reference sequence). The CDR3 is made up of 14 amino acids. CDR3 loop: CASSRLAGIDEQYF. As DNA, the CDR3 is TGTGCCAGTAGTCGACTAGCGGGAATCGACGAGCAGTACTTC.

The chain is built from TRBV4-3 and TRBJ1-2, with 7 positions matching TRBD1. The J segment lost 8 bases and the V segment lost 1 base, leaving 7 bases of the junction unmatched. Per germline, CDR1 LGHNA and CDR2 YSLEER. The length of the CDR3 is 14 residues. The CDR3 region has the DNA TGCGCCAGCAGCCAAGGGACAGGAACCTTAGGCTACACCTTC. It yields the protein CASSQGTGTLGYTF.

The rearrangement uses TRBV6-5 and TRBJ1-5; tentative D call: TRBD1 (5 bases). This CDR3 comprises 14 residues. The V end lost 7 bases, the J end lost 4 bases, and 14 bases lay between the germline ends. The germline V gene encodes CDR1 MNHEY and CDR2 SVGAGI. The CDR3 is CASIGGAGNQPQHF. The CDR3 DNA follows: TGTGCCAGCATCGGCGGGGCAGGGAATCAGCCCCAGCATTTT.